A single sample is the source of the 3 T cell receptor beta chains below, sequenced in a study of T cells in Graves' hyperthyroidism and ophthalmopathy. The TCR beta CDR3 regions underwent amplification using RNA transcripts as the source. HTBI primers were employed in a first-round RT-PCR of the TCR CDR3. TCRdb reprocessed the multiplex PCR reads via MiXCR and lists one record per CDR3 protein. Counted here are roughly 500,000 distinct CDR3 sequences, 46% occurring once; the ten biggest clones make up about 45%. Sequencing input: peripheral blood or thyroid tissue (not recorded which). The receptors were gathered from an adult woman with Graves' disease, either hyperthyroidism or ophthalmopathy (not recorded which).

This clonotype was recorded a few times. V and J are TRBV3-1 and TRBJ1-3; the D is unclear. V dropped 0 bases and J dropped 0 bases, with 9 bases sitting between them. The CDR3 totals 16 residues. The germline V gene encodes CDR1 LGHDT and CDR2 YNNKEL (reference sequence). The CDR3 nucleotides read TGTGCCAGCAGCCAAGATGGCCGGATCTCTGGAAACACCATATATTTT. This encodes CASSQDGRISGNTIYF.

This sequence joins TRBV12-3 or TRBV12-4 and TRBJ2-2; 9 bases agree with TRBD1. With 7 bases clipped from V and 6 bases from J, the junction kept 12 bases outside the gene matches. The CDR3 extends over 16 amino acids. The DNA for the CDR3 is TGTGCCAGCACCCCAGGACAGGGGCTGGGGGCCGGGGAGCTGTTTTTT. This gives the protein CASTPGQGLGAGELFF.

The chain is built from TRBV7-9 and TRBJ1-1, with D tentatively TRBD1 (5 bases). Trimming took off 6 bases at V and 3 bases at J, with 17 bases between the two ends. The germline gives CDR1 SEHNR, CDR2 FQNEAQ (reference sequence). The length of the CDR3 is 15 residues. The CDR3 bases are TGTGCCAGCAGTCCCCGCGCGACAGTGGACACTGAAGCTTTCTTT. It encodes CASSPRATVDTEAFF.